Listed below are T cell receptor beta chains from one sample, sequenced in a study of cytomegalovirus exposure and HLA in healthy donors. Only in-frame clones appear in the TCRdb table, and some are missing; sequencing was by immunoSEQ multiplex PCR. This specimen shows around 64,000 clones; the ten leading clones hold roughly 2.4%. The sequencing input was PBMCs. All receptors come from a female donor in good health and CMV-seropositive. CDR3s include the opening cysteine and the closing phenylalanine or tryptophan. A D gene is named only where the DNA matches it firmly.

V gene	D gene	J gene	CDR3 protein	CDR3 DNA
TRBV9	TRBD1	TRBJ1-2	CASRREGANGYTF	TGTGCCAGCAGGCGGGAGGGGGCAAATGGCTACACCTTC
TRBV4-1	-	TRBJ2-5	CASSQWAQETQYF	TGCGCCAGCAGCCAATGGGCCCAAGAGACCCAGTACTTC
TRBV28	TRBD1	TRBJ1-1	CASSPTGMNTEAFF	TGTGCCAGCAGTCCGACAGGGATGAACACTGAAGCTTTCTTT
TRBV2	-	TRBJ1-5	CASSEEGSGQPQHF	TGTGCCAGCAGTGAAGAGGGTAGCGGTCAGCCCCAGCATTTT
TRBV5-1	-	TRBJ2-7	CASSPPGRDSYEQYF	TGCGCCAGCAGCCCCCCCGGACGGGACTCCTACGAGCAGTACTTC
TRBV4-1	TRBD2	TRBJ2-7	CASSPWGGYEQYF	TGCGCCAGCAGCCCCTGGGGGGGATACGAGCAGTACTTC
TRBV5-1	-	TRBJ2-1	CASSLEGRGASNNEQFF	TGCGCCAGCAGCTTGGAGGGCAGGGGAGCTAGCAACAATGAGCAGTTCTTC
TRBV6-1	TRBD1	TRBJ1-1	CASRRQGRSNTEAFF	TGTGCCAGCAGACGACAGGGGAGGTCAAACACTGAAGCTTTCTTT
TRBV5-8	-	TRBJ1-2	CASSLRGFGYTF	TGTGCCAGCAGCTTGAGAGGGTTTGGCTACACCTTC
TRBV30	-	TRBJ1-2	CAWSGQGSRSGYTF	TGTGCCTGGAGCGGGCAGGGAAGTCGGAGCGGCTACACCTTC
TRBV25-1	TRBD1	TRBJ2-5	CASSEGVGGPETQYF	TGTGCCAGCAGTGAGGGCGTAGGGGGCCCAGAGACCCAGTACTTC
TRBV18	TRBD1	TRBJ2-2	CASSPGQGDTGELFF	TGTGCCAGCTCACCGGGACAGGGTGACACCGGGGAGCTGTTTTTT
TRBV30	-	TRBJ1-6	CAWSVSYSPLHF	TGTGCCTGGAGTGTCAGTTATTCACCCCTCCACTTT
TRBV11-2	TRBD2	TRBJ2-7	CASSLGLVGLEQYF	TGTGCCAGCAGCCTCGGACTAGTAGGGCTCGAGCAGTACTTC
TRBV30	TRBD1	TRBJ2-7	CAWGQAYEQYF	TGTGCCTGGGGACAGGCCTACGAGCAGTACTTC
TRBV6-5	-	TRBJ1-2	CASSYADSSNYGYTF	TGTGCCAGCAGTTACGCCGACAGTTCTAACTATGGCTACACCTTC
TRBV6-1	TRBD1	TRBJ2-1	CASRGQGWGNEQFF	TGTGCCAGCAGGGGACAGGGGTGGGGGAATGAGCAGTTCTTC
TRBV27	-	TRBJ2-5	CASSLGSYQETQYF	TGTGCCAGCAGTTTAGGCTCGTACCAAGAGACCCAGTACTTC
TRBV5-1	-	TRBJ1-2	CASSPGETGSNYGYTF	TGCGCCAGCAGCCCGGGTGAGACAGGATCTAACTATGGCTACACCTTC
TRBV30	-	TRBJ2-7	CAWSVTSYEQYF	TGTGCCTGGAGTGTAACTTCCTACGAGCAGTACTTC
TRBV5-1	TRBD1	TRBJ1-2	CASSVTGEVGYTF	TGCGCCAGCAGCGTGACAGGGGAAGTGGGCTACACCTTC